The 14 T cell receptor beta chains listed next were all sequenced from one sample in a study of cytomegalovirus exposure and HLA in healthy donors. Primers: 60 Vbeta forward and 13 Jbeta reverse. Here immunoSEQ multiplex PCR was the method, and the copy in TCRdb shows in-frame clones only, minus some. Of about 180,000 clones listed, 65% to 85% are singletons. Sequencing was done on a sample of PBMCs. Receptors were obtained from a man aged 55 to 70 in good health and CMV-seronegative.

This clone appeared a single time. The chain carries TRBV7-7 and TRBJ2-3, with D tentatively TRBD1 (5 bases). Trimming cost V 5 bases and J 5 bases, with 14 bases left between them. The CDR3 totals 14 residues. Germline V CDR1 and CDR2: SSHAT, FNYEAQ (reference sequence). CDR3 DNA sequence: TGTGCCAGCAGCAGACTCAGGGCTGGAGATACGCAGTATTTT. Protein sequence: CASSRLRAGDTQYF.

The count of this clone is one. The gene calls are TRBV7-9 and TRBJ2-7, with 10 positions matching TRBD1. Germline V gene lookup returns CDR1 SEHNR and CDR2 FQNEAQ (reference sequence). J was trimmed by 2 bases and V by 4 bases; bases with no gene match: 5. The CDR3 is made up of 15 amino acids. The CDR3: CASSYDRGQPYEQYF. The CDR3 DNA is TGTGCCAGCAGCTACGACAGGGGGCAACCCTACGAGCAGTACTTC.

The V gene is TRBV7-2, the J gene TRBJ2-5, with 7 bases lining up with TRBD2. Germline loops: CDR1 SGHTA, CDR2 FQGNSA. V lost 1 base to trimming and J lost 1 base; unmatched junction nucleotides: 3. The CDR3 extends over 15 amino acids. The CDR3 here is CASSLGGRVQETQYF. CDR3 DNA: TGTGCCAGCAGCTTAGGGGGGAGGGTCCAAGAGACCCAGTACTTC.

The CDR3 DNA sequence: TGTGCCAGCGGCGGGCATTACGAGCAGTACTTC. Translated, it gives CASGGHYEQYF. The chain carries TRBV2 and TRBJ2-7, with D tentatively TRBD2 (5 bases). V lost 8 bases, J lost 4 bases, and 9 bases lay in between. The germline gives CDR1 SNHLY, CDR2 FYNNEI. CDR3 length equals 11 residues.

The genes are TRBV5-1 and TRBJ2-5; TRBD2 matches at 15 bases. The CDR3 covers 18 residues. The germline V gene encodes CDR1 SGHRS and CDR2 YFSETQ. V was clipped by 0 bases and J by 4 bases; unmatched bases: 7. CDR3 sequence reads: CASSLGTSGGAGGETQYF. CDR3 bases: TGCGCCAGCAGCTTGGGGACTAGCGGGGGGGCCGGCGGAGAGACCCAGTACTTC.

The genes are TRBV5-1 and TRBJ1-5; no definite D call. The CDR3 extends over 13 amino acids. Germline V CDR1 and CDR2: SGHRS, YFSETQ. The ends were cut back, 0 bases at V and 5 bases at J, with 6 bases in the middle. The CDR3 nucleotides are TGCGCCAGCAGCTTGGACACCCATCAGCCCCAGCATTTT. Translated: CASSLDTHQPQHF.

This clone was recorded a few times. Germline is not matched at one junction end, which may reflect a read error. The rearrangement joins TRBV5-6 to TRBJ1-2; D perhaps matches TRBD1 (5 bases). Germline V gives CDR1 SGHDT, CDR2 YYEEEE. The CDR3 has 16 amino acids. CDR3 in DNA: TGTGCCAGCAGCTCGATTTTTAGGGGATCTAACTATGGCTACCCCTTC. Protein: CASSSIFRGSNYGYPF.

The V and J genes are TRBV21-1 and TRBJ2-2; the table names TRBD1, a call not compared with the DNA. TRBV21-1 constitutes a pseudogene. The CDR3 extends over 17 amino acids. CDR3 residues: CASSKGRQGRSSGELFF. CDR3 DNA: TGTGCCAGCAGCAAAGGTCGGCAGGGGAGATCGTCCGGGGAGCTGTTTTTT.

The chain combines TRBV28 with TRBJ2-3; TRBD2 matches at 11 bases. The CDR3 sequence is 17 residues long. Germline values: CDR1 MDHEN, CDR2 SYDVKM. Trimming at V came to 6 bases and at J to 6 bases, leaving 14 bases not matched to a gene. The CDR3 protein is CASSERLAGMTRDTQYF. CDR3 in DNA: TGTGCCAGCAGCGAAAGACTAGCGGGAATGACCCGGGATACGCAGTATTTT.

The chain uses TRBV4-2 and TRBJ2-3, with 7 bases lining up with TRBD2. Germline V lookup: CDR1 LGHNA, CDR2 YNFKEQ. CDR3 size: 17 residues. The trim removed 0 bases at V and 9 bases at J, leaving 15 bases unmatched. The CDR3, as DNA: TGTGCCAGCAGCCAAGACCCCTCTGCCGCGGGAGAGGCCACGCAGTATTTT. It is translated as CASSQDPSAAGEATQYF.

The chain couples TRBV18 to TRBJ2-4, with a weak D call TRBD2 (6 bases). In germline, CDR1 is KGHSH, CDR2 LQKENI. There are 17 residues in the CDR3. V was pared by 5 bases and J by 0 bases, with 17 bases between. CDR3 residues: CASSSLGSGVAKNIQYF. The CDR3 nucleotides are TGTGCCAGCTCATCCCTGGGTAGCGGAGTAGCCAAAAACATTCAGTACTTC.

This rearrangement joins TRBV2 to TRBJ2-3; 9 bases line up with TRBD2. The CDR3 is made up of 15 amino acids. J gave up 2 bases and V 3 bases, and 3 bases lay outside the gene matches. Germline CDR1 and CDR2: SNHLY and FYNNEI. This CDR3 is CASSETSGLTDTQYF. CDR3 sequence (DNA): TGTGCCAGCAGTGAGACTAGCGGACTCACAGATACGCAGTATTTT.

J is TRBJ2-1 and V is TRBV2, with D perhaps matching TRBD1 (6 bases). V lost 4 bases and J lost 4, with 8 bases in between. The CDR3 contains 13 residues. CDR1 and CDR2 (germline): SNHLY, FYNNEI. The CDR3 bases are TGTGCCAGCAGTGTGGACAGTTACAATGAGCAGTTCTTC. As protein: CASSVDSYNEQFF.

V usage is TRBV4-3 and J usage is TRBJ2-2, with 10 bases aligning to TRBD1. The germline V gene has CDR1 LGHNA and CDR2 YSLEER. Germline trimming cut 4 bases from V and 3 bases from J; bases unmatched to any gene: 5. The CDR3 loop spans 16 amino acids. CDR3 nucleotides: TGCGCCAGCAGCCTTGGACAGGGGGAGGACACCGGGGAGCTGTTTTTT. It yields the protein CASSLGQGEDTGELFF.